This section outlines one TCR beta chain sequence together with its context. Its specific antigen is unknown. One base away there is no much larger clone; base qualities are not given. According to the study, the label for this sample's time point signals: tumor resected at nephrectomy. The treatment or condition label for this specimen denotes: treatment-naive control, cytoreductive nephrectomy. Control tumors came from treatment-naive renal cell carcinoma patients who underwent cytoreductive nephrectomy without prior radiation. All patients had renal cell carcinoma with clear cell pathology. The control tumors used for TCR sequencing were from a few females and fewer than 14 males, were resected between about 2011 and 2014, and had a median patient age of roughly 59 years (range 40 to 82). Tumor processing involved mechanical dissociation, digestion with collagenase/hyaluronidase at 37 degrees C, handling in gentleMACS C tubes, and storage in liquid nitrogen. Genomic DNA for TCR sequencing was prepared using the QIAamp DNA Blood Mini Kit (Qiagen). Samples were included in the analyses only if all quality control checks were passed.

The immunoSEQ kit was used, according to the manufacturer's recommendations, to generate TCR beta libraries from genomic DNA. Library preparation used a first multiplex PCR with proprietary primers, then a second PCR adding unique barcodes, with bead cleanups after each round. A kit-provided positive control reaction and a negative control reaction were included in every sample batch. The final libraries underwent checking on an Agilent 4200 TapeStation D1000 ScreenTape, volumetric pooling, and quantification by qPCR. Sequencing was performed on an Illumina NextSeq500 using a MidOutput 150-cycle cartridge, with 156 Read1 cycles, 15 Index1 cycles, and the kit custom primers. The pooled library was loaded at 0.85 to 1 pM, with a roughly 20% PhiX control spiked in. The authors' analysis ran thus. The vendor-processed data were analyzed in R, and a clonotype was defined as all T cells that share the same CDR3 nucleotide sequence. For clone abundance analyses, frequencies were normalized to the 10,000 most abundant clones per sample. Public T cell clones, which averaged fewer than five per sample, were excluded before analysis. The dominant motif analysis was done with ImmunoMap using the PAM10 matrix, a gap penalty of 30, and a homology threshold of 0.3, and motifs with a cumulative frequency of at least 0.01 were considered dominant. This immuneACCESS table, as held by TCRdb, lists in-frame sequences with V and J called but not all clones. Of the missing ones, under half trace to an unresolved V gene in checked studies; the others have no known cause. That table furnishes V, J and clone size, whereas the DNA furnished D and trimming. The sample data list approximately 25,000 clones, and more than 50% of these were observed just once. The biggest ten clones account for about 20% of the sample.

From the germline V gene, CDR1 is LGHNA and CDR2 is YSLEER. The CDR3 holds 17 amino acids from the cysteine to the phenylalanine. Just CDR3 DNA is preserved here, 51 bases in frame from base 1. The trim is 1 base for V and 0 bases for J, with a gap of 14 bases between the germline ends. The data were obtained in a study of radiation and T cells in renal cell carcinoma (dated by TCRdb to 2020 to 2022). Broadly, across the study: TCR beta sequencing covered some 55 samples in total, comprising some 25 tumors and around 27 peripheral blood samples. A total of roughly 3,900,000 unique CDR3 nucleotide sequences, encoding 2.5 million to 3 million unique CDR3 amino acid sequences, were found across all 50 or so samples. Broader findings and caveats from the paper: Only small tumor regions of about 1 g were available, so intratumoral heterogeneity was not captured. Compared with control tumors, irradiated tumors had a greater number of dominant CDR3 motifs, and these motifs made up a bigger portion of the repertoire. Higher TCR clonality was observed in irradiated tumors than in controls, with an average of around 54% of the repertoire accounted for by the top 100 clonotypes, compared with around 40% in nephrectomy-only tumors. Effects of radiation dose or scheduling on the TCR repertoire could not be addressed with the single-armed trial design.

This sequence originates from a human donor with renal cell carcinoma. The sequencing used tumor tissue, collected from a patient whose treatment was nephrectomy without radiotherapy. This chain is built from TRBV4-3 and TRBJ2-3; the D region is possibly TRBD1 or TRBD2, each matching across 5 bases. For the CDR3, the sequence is CASSQGGIYASTDTQYF. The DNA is TGCGCCAGCAGCCAAGGGGGGATATATGCTAGCACAGATACGCAGTATTTT.